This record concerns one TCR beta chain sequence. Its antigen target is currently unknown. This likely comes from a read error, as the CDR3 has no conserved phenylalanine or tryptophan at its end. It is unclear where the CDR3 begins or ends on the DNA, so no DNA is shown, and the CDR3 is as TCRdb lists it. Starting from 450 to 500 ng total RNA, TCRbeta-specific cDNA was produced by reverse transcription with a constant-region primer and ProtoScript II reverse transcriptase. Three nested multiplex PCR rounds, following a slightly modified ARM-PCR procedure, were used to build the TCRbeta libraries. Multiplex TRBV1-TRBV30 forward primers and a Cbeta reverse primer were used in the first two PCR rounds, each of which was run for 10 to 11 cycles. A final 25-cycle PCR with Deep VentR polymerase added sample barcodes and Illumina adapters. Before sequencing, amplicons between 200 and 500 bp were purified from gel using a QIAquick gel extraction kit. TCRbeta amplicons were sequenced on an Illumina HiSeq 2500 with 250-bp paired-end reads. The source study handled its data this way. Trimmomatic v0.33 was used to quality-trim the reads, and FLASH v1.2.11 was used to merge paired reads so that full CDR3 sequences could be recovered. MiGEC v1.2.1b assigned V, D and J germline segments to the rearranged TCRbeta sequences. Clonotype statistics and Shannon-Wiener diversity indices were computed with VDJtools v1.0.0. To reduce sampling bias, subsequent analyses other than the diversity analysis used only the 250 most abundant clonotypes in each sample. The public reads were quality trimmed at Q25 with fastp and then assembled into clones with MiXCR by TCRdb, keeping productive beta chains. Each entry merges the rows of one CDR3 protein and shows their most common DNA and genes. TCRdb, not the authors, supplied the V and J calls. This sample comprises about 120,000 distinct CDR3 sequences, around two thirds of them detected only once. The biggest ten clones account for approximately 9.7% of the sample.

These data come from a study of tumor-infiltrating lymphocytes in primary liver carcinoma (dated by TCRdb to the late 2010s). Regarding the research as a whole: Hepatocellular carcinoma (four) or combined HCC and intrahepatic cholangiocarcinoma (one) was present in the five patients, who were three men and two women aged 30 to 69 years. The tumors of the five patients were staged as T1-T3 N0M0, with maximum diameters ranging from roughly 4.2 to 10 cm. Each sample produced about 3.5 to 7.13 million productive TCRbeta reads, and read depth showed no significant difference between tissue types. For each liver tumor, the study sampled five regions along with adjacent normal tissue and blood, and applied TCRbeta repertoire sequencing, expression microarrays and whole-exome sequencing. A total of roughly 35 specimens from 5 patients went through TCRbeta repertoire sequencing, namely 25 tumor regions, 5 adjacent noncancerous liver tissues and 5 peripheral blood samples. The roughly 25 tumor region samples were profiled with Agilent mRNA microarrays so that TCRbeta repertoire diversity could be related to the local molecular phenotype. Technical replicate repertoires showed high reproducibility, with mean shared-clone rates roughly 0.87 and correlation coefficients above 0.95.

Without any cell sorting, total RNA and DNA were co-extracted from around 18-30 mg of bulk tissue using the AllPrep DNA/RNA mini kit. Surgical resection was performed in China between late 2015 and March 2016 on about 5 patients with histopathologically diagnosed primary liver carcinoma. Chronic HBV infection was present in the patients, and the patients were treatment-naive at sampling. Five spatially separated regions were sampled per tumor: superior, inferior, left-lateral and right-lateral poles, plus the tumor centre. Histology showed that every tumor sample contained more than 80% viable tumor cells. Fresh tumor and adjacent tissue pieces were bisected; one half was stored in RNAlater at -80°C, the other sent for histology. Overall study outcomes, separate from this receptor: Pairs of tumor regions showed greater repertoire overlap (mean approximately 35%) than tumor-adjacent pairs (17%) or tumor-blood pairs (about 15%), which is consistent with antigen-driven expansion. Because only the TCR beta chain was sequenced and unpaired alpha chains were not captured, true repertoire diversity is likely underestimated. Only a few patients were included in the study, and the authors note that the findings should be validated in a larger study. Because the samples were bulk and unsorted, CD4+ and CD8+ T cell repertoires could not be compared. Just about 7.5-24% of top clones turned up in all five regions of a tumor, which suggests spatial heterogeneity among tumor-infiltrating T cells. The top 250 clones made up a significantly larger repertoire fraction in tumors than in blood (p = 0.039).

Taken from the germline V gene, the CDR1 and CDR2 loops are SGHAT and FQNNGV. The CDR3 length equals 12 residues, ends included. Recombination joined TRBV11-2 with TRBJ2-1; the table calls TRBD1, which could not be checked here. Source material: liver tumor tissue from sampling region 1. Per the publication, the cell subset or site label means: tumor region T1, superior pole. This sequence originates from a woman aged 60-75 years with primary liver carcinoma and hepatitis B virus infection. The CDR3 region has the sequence CASSSPVEVLFV.